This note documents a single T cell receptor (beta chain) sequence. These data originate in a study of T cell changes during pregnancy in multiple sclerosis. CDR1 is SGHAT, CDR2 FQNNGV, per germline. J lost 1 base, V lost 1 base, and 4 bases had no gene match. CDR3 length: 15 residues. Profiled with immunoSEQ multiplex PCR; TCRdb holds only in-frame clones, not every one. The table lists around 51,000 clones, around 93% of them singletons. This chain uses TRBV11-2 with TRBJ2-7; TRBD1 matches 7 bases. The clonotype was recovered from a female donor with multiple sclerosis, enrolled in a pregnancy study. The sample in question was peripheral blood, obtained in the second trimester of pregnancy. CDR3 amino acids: CASSLVPTGSYEQYF. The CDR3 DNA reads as TGTGCCAGCAGCTTAGTTCCGACAGGGTCCTACGAGCAGTACTTC.